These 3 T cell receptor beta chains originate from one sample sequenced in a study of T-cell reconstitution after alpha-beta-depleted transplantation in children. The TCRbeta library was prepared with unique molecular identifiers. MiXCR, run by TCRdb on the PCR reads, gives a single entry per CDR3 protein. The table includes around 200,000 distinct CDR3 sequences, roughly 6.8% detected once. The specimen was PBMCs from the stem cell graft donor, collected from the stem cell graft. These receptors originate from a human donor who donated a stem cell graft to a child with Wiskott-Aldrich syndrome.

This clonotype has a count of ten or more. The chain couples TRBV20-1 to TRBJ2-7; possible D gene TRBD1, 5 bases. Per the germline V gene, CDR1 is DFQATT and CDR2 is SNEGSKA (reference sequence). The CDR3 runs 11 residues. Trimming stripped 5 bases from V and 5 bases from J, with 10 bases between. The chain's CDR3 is CSAFRANEQYF. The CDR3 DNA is TGCAGTGCTTTCAGGGCCAACGAGCAGTACTTC.

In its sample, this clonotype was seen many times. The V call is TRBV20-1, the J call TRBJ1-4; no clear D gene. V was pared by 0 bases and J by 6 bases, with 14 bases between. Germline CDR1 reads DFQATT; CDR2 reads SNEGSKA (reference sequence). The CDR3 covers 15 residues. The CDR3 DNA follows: TGCAGTGCTAGAGATCTGCGAGGTTCTGATGAAAAACTGTTTTTT. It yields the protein CSARDLRGSDEKLFF.

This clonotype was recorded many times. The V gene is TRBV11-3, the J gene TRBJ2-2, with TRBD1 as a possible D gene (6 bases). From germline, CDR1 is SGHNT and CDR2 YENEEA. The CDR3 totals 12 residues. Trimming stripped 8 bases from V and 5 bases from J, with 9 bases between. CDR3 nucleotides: TGTGCCAGCTGGGGGCGAACCGGGGAGCTGTTTTTT. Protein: CASWGRTGELFF.